Below, 27 T cell receptor beta chains from the same sample are listed, as sequenced in a study of T cells in Graves' hyperthyroidism and ophthalmopathy (dated by TCRdb to the late 2010s). Library creation used multiplex PCR. The data were produced on an Illumina HiSeq 2000. The TCR beta CDR3 regions were amplified from RNA transcripts. For the first round of RT-PCR on the TCR CDR3, the HTBI primer set was used together with the Qiagen OneStep RT-PCR kit. The raw public reads went through TCRdb reprocessing: fastp at Q25, MiXCR clone calling, in-frame beta chains kept. Rows are unified per CDR3 protein, each entry keeping the most common DNA and genes. The sample has 600,000 or so distinct CDR3 sequences on record, 13% to 15% of them singletons. The ten largest account for approximately 6.4% of the sample. Sequenced input: blood. These receptors were collected from a woman in her late teens or twenties with Graves' ophthalmopathy.

The chain has TRBV5-1 and TRBJ2-6, with D uncertain. The CDR3 has 18 residues. Germline V gene data show CDR1 as SGHRS and CDR2 as YFSETQ. V was cut by 0 bases and J by 0 bases, with 13 bases left in between. CDR3 coding DNA: TGCGCCAGCAGCTTGGATTTTGCTGGCCTCTCTGGGGCCAACGTCCTGACTTTC. Translated, it gives CASSLDFAGLSGANVLTF.

This clonotype has just a few counts. This chain connects TRBV6-2 or TRBV6-3 to TRBJ2-4; 9 bases fit TRBD2. The CDR3 length is 16 residues. J lost 0 bases, V lost 5 bases, and 5 bases had no gene match. Germline assignment: CDR1 MNHEY and CDR2 SVGEGT. The DNA for the CDR3 is TGTGCCAGCAGTGTAAGCGGGAGGAGAGCCAAAAACATTCAGTACTTC. Protein sequence: CASSVSGRRAKNIQYF.

This clonotype was seen a handful of times. The chain employs TRBV7-2 and TRBJ2-5, with D possibly matching TRBD1 (5 bases). The CDR3 has 14 amino acids. V shed 5 bases and J shed 1 base, with 11 bases lying between them. CDR1 and CDR2 (germline): SGHTA, FQGNSA. This CDR3 is CASSPQEIQETQYF. In DNA, the CDR3 is TGTGCCAGCAGCCCACAGGAGATCCAAGAGACCCAGTACTTC. Complete variable domain (other parts from reference TRBV7-2 and TRBJ2-5): GAGVSQSPSNKVTEKGKDVELRCDPISGHTALYWYRQSLGQGLEFLIYFQGNSAPDKSGLPSDRFSAERTGGSVSTLTIQRTQQEDSAVYLCASSPQEIQETQYFGPGTRLLVL.

This clonotype was found a few times. The genes are TRBV9 and TRBJ2-1; 12 positions match TRBD2. CDR1 is SGDLS, CDR2 YYNGEE, per germline. The V segment lost 1 base and the J segment 10 bases; nucleotides outside the gene matches: 18. The CDR3 has 19 amino acids. CDR3 bases: TGTGCCAGCAGCGTATCCTCAATTCCTAGCGGGAGGGCCCTCGGGGAGCAGTTCTTC. This sequence encodes CASSVSSIPSGRALGEQFF. Complete variable domain (other parts from reference TRBV9 and TRBJ2-1): DSGVTQTPKHLITATGQRVTLRCSPRSGDLSVYWYQQSLDQGLQFLIQYYNGEERAKGNILERFSAQQFPDLHSELNLSSLELGDSALYFCASSVSSIPSGRALGEQFFGPGTRLTVL.

Many counts were recorded for this clonotype. The J gene is TRBJ2-1, the V gene TRBV11-1; TRBD2 matches at 9 bases. Germline-derived CDR1 and CDR2 are SGHAT and FQDESV (reference sequence). Trimming at V came to 1 base and at J to 8 bases, leaving 6 bases not matched to a gene. This CDR3 is 15 amino acids long. This CDR3 reads CASSLGGRAGDEQFF. The CDR3 coding sequence is TGTGCCAGCAGCTTAGGCGGGAGGGCAGGAGATGAGCAGTTCTTC.

This clonotype was counted ten times or more. In DNA form, the CDR3 reads TGTGCCACCAGTTCGGTGGCAGATACGCAGTATTTT. Protein: CATSSVADTQYF. The V gene is TRBV24-1, the J gene TRBJ2-3; no clear D gene. The germline CDR1 and CDR2 sequences are KGHDR and SFDVKD. This CDR3 has 12 amino acids. The ends were cut back, 6 bases at V and 4 bases at J, with 7 bases in the middle.

This clonotype turned up a few times. V and J are TRBV6-2 or TRBV6-3 and TRBJ1-1; the match to TRBD1 covers 8 bases. This CDR3 is built from 17 residues. CDR1 and CDR2 (germline): MNHEY, SVGEGT. Unmatched junction bases numbered 12, after V lost 6 bases and J lost 0 bases. CDR3 loop: CASRPIPRTGMNTEAFF. The CDR3 DNA is TGTGCCAGCAGACCGATTCCAAGGACAGGGATGAACACTGAAGCTTTCTTT.

This clonotype appeared many times. The chain is built from TRBV18 and TRBJ2-3; 10 bases are shared with TRBD2. The germline gives CDR1 KGHSH, CDR2 LQKENI. Losses at the gene ends were 4 bases for V and 1 base for J; bases not matched to a gene: 8. This CDR3 comprises 17 residues. The CDR3: CASSRRLAGGRTDTQYF. The CDR3 DNA follows: TGTGCCAGCTCACGGCGCTTAGCGGGAGGCCGCACAGATACGCAGTATTTT.

This clonotype has ten or more counts. The chain recombines TRBV2 with TRBJ1-2; no reliable D call. Trimming shortened V by 10 bases and J by 5 bases, and 20 bases separated the two germline ends. The CDR3 spans 14 residues. CDR1 and CDR2 from the germline V gene are SNHLY and FYNNEI. The CDR3 region is CATSTTGGGYGYTF. The CDR3 bases are TGTGCCACTTCTACCACGGGAGGAGGGTATGGCTACACCTTC.

This clonotype was counted a single time. Since a much larger clone is just one base distant, this may be a read error. V usage is TRBV12-3 or TRBV12-4 and J usage is TRBJ1-3; D perhaps matches TRBD1 (5 bases). The CDR3 runs to 14 residues. The CDR3 DNA reads as TGTGCCAGCAGGACAGAAACCTCTGGAAACACCATGTATTTT. Protein: CASRTETSGNTMYF.

Many counts were recorded for this clonotype. This chain connects TRBV9 to TRBJ1-1, with D uncertain. V was pared by 0 bases and J by 5 bases, with 20 bases between. Germline V lookup: CDR1 SGDLS, CDR2 YYNGEE. This CDR3 is built from 17 residues. The CDR3 region is CASSVGVRVQIGTEAFF. CDR3 sequence (DNA): TGTGCCAGCAGCGTAGGGGTACGCGTGCAGATAGGAACTGAAGCTTTCTTT.

This clonotype was recorded at least ten times. This sequence joins TRBV12-3 or TRBV12-4 and TRBJ2-1, with a weak D call TRBD2 (6 bases). This CDR3 is built from 13 residues. V was pared by 6 bases and J by 7 bases, with 13 bases between. CDR3: CASREGVRNEQFF. CDR3 in DNA: TGTGCCAGCAGGGAGGGTGTTCGGAATGAGCAGTTCTTC.

This clonotype has at least ten counts. This chain links TRBV7-9 with TRBJ2-7; maybe TRBD2 (5 bases). Per germline, CDR1 SEHNR and CDR2 FQNEAQ (reference sequence). CDR3 size: 14 residues. V was trimmed by 3 bases and J by 0 bases, leaving 9 bases between them. The CDR3, as DNA: TGTGCCAGCAGCTTGATGGGAGCCTCCTACGAGCAGTACTTC. As protein: CASSLMGASYEQYF.

This clonotype appeared a few times. This sequence joins TRBV27 and TRBJ1-6; possibly TRBD1 for D (5 bases). Trimming left V 6 bases short and J 4 bases short, with 10 bases between. Germline values: CDR1 MNHEY, CDR2 SMNVEV (reference sequence). CDR3 length: 14 amino acids. CDR3 sequence: CASSFDRYNSPLHF. Written as DNA, the CDR3 is TGTGCCAGCAGCTTCGACAGATATAATTCACCCCTCCACTTT.

This clonotype has a count of ten or more. The gene calls are TRBV2 and TRBJ2-7; D uncertain. The CDR3 runs 14 residues. CDR1 is SNHLY, CDR2 FYNNEI, per germline. V was cut by 3 bases and J by 4 bases, with 13 bases left in between. The CDR3 region has the DNA TGTGCCAGCAGTGAGCTGGGTAGAGAGTACGAGCAGTACTTC. Amino acid sequence: CASSELGREYEQYF.

The sample holds a few counts of this clonotype. V gene TRBV30 combines with J gene TRBJ1-2; D gene unclear. Germline lookup yields CDR1 GTSNPN and CDR2 SVGIG (reference sequence). This CDR3 comprises 13 residues. CDR3 coding DNA: TGTGCGCGGAGGGAGGGAGCTAACTATGGCTACACCTTC. This translates into CARREGANYGYTF.

The table lists this clonotype with many counts. The gene calls are TRBV20-1 and TRBJ1-1, with a tentative D call TRBD1 (5 bases). From germline, CDR1 is DFQATT and CDR2 SNEGSKA (reference sequence). This CDR3 has 15 amino acids. Between the trimmed V and J ends, which lost 1 base and 1 base, there was a span of 13 bases. Here the CDR3 DNA reads TGCAGTGCTAGAGGAACCAGGGTGGGGAACACTGAAGCTTTCTTT. Translated, it gives CSARGTRVGNTEAFF.

The V and J genes are TRBV4-1 and TRBJ2-7; D might be TRBD1 (6 bases). CDR3 length: 16 residues. V lost 0 bases, J lost 7 bases, and 19 bases lay in between. CDR1 and CDR2 from the germline V gene are MGHRA and YSYEKL. The DNA of the CDR3 is TGCGCCAGCAGCCAAGAAGCAACAGGGTCCTACTGGGAGCAGTACTTC. Translated, it gives CASSQEATGSYWEQYF.

The chain employs TRBV7-9 and TRBJ2-7; 8 bases line up with TRBD1. This CDR3 has 15 amino acids. Germline-derived CDR1 and CDR2 are SEHNR and FQNEAQ (reference sequence). V was pared by 5 bases and J by 0 bases, with 6 bases of the junction left unmatched. DNA of the CDR3: TGTGCCAGCAGCCCTCCGGACAGGGTCTCCTACGAGCAGTACTTC. It codes for CASSPPDRVSYEQYF. Full variable domain (outside the CDR3, taken from reference TRBV7-9 and TRBJ2-7): DTGVSQNPRHKITKRGQNVTFRCDPISEHNRLYWYRQTLGQGPEFLTYFQNEAQLEKSRLLSDRFSAERPKGSFSTLEIQRTEQGDSAMYLCASSPPDRVSYEQYFGPGTRLTVT.

This clonotype was detected a few times. Possible read error: a much larger clone is one base away. The chain carries TRBV12-3 or TRBV12-4 and TRBJ2-1; D possibly corresponds to TRBD1 (7 bases). This CDR3 comprises 15 residues. V was pared by 2 bases and J by 13 bases, with 21 bases between. In DNA form, the CDR3 reads TGTGCCAGCAGTTTATTCCCAGGAGGGGGCGAGACCCAGTTCTTC. This gives the protein CASSLFPGGGETQFF.

This clonotype was detected many times. V usage is TRBV29-1 and J usage is TRBJ1-2; no definite D call. The CDR3 consists of 11 residues. The germline V and J ends were trimmed by 3 bases and 4 bases, with 6 bases remaining between them. Germline V gene lookup returns CDR1 SQVTM and CDR2 ANQGSEA. The CDR3 here is CSVDDFYGYTF. CDR3 sequence (DNA): TGCAGCGTTGACGACTTCTATGGCTACACCTTC.

Concerning this clonotype: This could be a read error, since a much larger clone is one nucleotide away. The chain links TRBV30 to TRBJ1-4; D is undetermined. The CDR3 extends over 13 amino acids. Trimming shortened V by 0 bases and J by 6 bases, and 8 bases separated the two germline ends. Germline CDR1 GTSNPN, CDR2 SVGIG (reference sequence). CDR3 coding DNA: TGTGCCTGGAGTGTCGGGTTTTATGAAAAACTGTTTTTT. Protein product: CAWSVGFYEKLFF.

This clonotype was recorded many times. The rearrangement uses TRBV27 and TRBJ2-7; tentatively, D is TRBD1 (6 bases). The V and J ends lost 5 bases and 0 bases respectively, with 17 bases between them. The CDR3 is 16 amino acids. Germline V gene lookup returns CDR1 MNHEY and CDR2 SMNVEV (reference sequence). The CDR3 bases are TGTGCCAGCAGTCAAGTACAGGGAAGCAGCTCCTACGAGCAGTACTTC. Translation: CASSQVQGSSSYEQYF.

In its sample, this clonotype was seen many times. The genes are TRBV11-3 and TRBJ1-2, with 8 bases fitting TRBD1. Germline-derived CDR1 and CDR2 are SGHNT and YENEEA. CDR3 length: 13 residues. V was pared by 2 bases and J by 4 bases, with 0 bases of the junction left unmatched. For the CDR3, the DNA is TGTGCCAGCAGCTTAACAGGGGGCTATGGCTACACCTTC. Its translation: CASSLTGGYGYTF.

This clonotype has a count of ten or more. The chain links TRBV12-3 or TRBV12-4 to TRBJ1-5; no reliable D call. V was pared by 7 bases and J by 4 bases, with 8 bases between. The CDR3 has 12 amino acids. CDR3 residues: CASTNQNQPQHF. The CDR3 nucleotides are TGTGCCAGCACCAATCAGAATCAGCCCCAGCATTTT.

With regard to this clonotype: Since a much larger clone is just one base distant, this may be a read error. This chain joins TRBV20-1 and TRBJ2-1, with 8 bases aligning to TRBD1. Matching the DNA end better, TRBJ2-7 makes the J call doubtful. This CDR3 is 15 amino acids long. CDR1 DFQATT and CDR2 SNEGSKA come from the germline V gene (reference sequence). The CDR3 bases are TGCAGTGCTTATCAGGGAACAGGGGGTTACAATGAGCAGTACTTC. Its translation is CSAYQGTGGYNEQYF.

The CDR3 nucleotides are TGTGCCAGCAGTCCCCTGTCCGGGACTAGCCGTTCAAGGGAGCAGTACTTC. It specifies CASSPLSGTSRSREQYF. The chain carries TRBV6-1 and TRBJ2-7; 9 bases match TRBD2. The trim removed 5 bases at V and 7 bases at J, leaving 18 bases unmatched. Germline CDR1 is MNHNS and CDR2 is SASEGT. This CDR3 comprises 17 residues.